A selection of T cell receptor beta chains follows, all from one sample in a study of shared clonotypes between healthy human individuals. Using immunoSEQ multiplex PCR, the repertoire was profiled, and TCRdb retains in-frame clones only, with some absent. The sample holds about 470,000 clones; about four fifths are singletons and the top ten take under 15%. Sequenced: PBMCs. The receptors originated from a middle-aged woman in good health. Some clones in this sample may be carry-over from other donors' samples. The CDR3 runs from the conserved cysteine through the conserved F or W. The D gene is left open where the match is weak. Where a row states a size, it is once, few, many or the class of an expanded clone; other rows omit it.

D,J,size,V,DNA,CDR3
.,TRBJ2-5,few,TRBV5-1,TGCGCCAGCAGCTTGGTCGACGCGGGTCTAGAGACCCAGTACTTC,CASSLVDAGLETQYF
TRBD1,TRBJ2-7,.,TRBV11-2,TGTGCCAGCAGCTTAGATCCGACGACAGGGGTTTTCGAGCAGTACTTC,CASSLDPTTGVFEQYF
.,TRBJ2-2,.,TRBV9,TGTGCCAGCAGCGTAGCTAGCAGGGGTAACACCGGGGAGCTGTTTTTT,CASSVASRGNTGELFF
TRBD2,TRBJ2-7,.,TRBV4-1,TGCGCCAGCAGCCAAATCTACGCTAGCGGGAGGGCCGTACAGTACGAGCAGTACTTC,CASSQIYASGRAVQYEQYF
TRBD1,TRBJ2-5,.,TRBV5-5,TGTGCCAGCAGCTTGGCCCCTGCATCGAGAGGGGGCTATGGGACCCAGTACTTC,CASSLAPASRGGYGTQYF
TRBD1,TRBJ2-1,.,TRBV7-8,TGTGCCAGCAGCGGCGGGACAGGTCCATGGCATGAGCAGTTCTTC,CASSGGTGPWHEQFF
.,TRBJ1-4,.,TRBV7-2,TGTGCCAGCAGCTTAAGCGCGGGGGCGGATGAAAAACTGTTTTTT,CASSLSAGADEKLFF
TRBD2,TRBJ2-1,.,TRBV7-9,TGTGCCAGCAGCTTAGCTTTAGCGGGAGGGAATGAGCAGTTCTTC,CASSLALAGGNEQFF
.,TRBJ2-2,.,TRBV11-3,TGTGCCAGCAGCTTAAGGGGTGAAGGGGAGCTGTTTTTT,CASSLRGEGELFF
.,TRBJ1-1,few,TRBV4-1,TGCGCCAGCAGCCAAGGAAATGAAGCTTTCTTT,CASSQGNEAFF
.,TRBJ2-5,.,TRBV19,TGTGCCAGTAGTATACCTCAGGGGAGTCAAGAGACCCAGTACTTC,CASSIPQGSQETQYF
.,TRBJ2-7,.,TRBV4-1,TGCGCCAGCAGCCAAGACAGGGGCTCCTACGAGCAGTACTTC,CASSQDRGSYEQYF
TRBD2,TRBJ2-3,.,TRBV7-2,TGTGCCAGCAGCTATACTAGCGCAAGCACAGATACGCAGTATTTT,CASSYTSASTDTQYF
.,TRBJ1-2,.,TRBV30,TGTGCCTGGAGTCTCACACGGAACTATGGCTACACCTTC,CAWSLTRNYGYTF
TRBD1,TRBJ1-3,.,TRBV5-4,TGTGCCAGCAGCTCGGGACAGACTACCTCTGGAAACACCATATATTTT,CASSSGQTTSGNTIYF
.,TRBJ2-7,once,TRBV29-1,TGCAGCGCCGATATGACCGGGGACTCCAGCTCCTACGAGCAGTACTTC,CSADMTGDSSSYEQYF
.,TRBJ2-5,.,TRBV5-4,TGTGCCAGCAGCCCTGAGCGAGAGACCCAGTACTTC,CASSPERETQYF
.,TRBJ1-4,.,TRBV12-5,TGTGCTAGTGGTTTGGAAACCACGACAACGGGTAATGAAAAACTGTTTTTT,CASGLETTTTGNEKLFF
.,TRBJ1-1,.,TRBV7-2,TGTGCCAGCAGCTTAGTCCGAAACACTGAAGCTTTCTTT,CASSLVRNTEAFF
.,TRBJ1-5,.,TRBV18,TGTGCCAGCTCCTACAGGGATCAGCCCCAGCATTTT,CASSYRDQPQHF
TRBD2,TRBJ2-7,.,TRBV28,TGTGCCACCCTAAAGAGGCCGGGAGGGCCCTACGAGCAGTACTTC,CATLKRPGGPYEQYF
TRBD1,TRBJ2-1,.,TRBV10-3,TGTGCCATCAGTGAGGACAGGGGTTTTGAGCAGTTCTTC,CAISEDRGFEQFF
.,TRBJ1-2,.,TRBV29-1,TGCAGCGTGACAAGAGCTATCAATGGCTACACCTTC,CSVTRAINGYTF
TRBD1,TRBJ1-2,.,TRBV30,TGTGCCTGGAGCCCGGGGGACAGCTATGGCTACACCTTC,CAWSPGDSYGYTF
TRBD2,TRBJ2-1,once,TRBV12-5,TGTGCTAGTGGTTCTTCCAGCGGGAGATGGGGGAGCTCCTACAATGAGCAGTTCTTC,CASGSSSGRWGSSYNEQFF
.,TRBJ2-3,.,TRBV6-4,TGTGCCAGCACGGGAGCGGCTAGCACAGATACGCAGTATTTT,CASTGAASTDTQYF
.,TRBJ2-1,.,TRBV7-9,TGTGCCAGCAGCTCCCGGGACGGATACAATGAGCAGTTCTTC,CASSSRDGYNEQFF
TRBD1,TRBJ2-2,.,TRBV28,TGTGCCAGCAGTGAGGGACAGGGGGTCACCGGGGAGCTGTTTTTT,CASSEGQGVTGELFF
.,TRBJ1-5,.,TRBV6-1,TGTGCCAGCAGTGGTCGACGGGCCGGAGGTCCGGGAATTCAGCCCCAGCATTTT,CASSGRRAGGPGIQPQHF
TRBD2,TRBJ2-7,many,TRBV11-2,TGTGCCAGCAGCATAGAACTAGCGGGGAGTGGGAGGGACGAGCAGTACTTC,CASSIELAGSGRDEQYF
.,TRBJ1-5,.,TRBV28,TGTGCCAGCAGTTTTGGGACACTCAATCAGCCCCAGCATTTT,CASSFGTLNQPQHF
TRBD1,TRBJ2-3,.,TRBV27,TGTGCCAGCAGTCCCCAGACAGGGAAGGGGACAGATACGCAGTATTTT,CASSPQTGKGTDTQYF
TRBD1,TRBJ1-1,once,TRBV5-5,TGTGCCAGCTTAACAGGGGGAGTCACTGAAGCTTTCTTT,CASLTGGVTEAFF
TRBD1,TRBJ1-5,.,TRBV2,TGTGCCAGCAGGAATACAGGGGACCCATATAGCAATCAGCCCCAGCATTTT,CASRNTGDPYSNQPQHF
TRBD1,TRBJ2-2,.,TRBV19,TGTGCCAGTAGTACATCAGGGGGCTTATTTACCGGGGAGCTGTTTTTT,CASSTSGGLFTGELFF
TRBD2,TRBJ2-5,.,TRBV5-1,TGCGCCAGCAGCTTTACTAGCGGGAGTGACGAGACCCAGTACTTC,CASSFTSGSDETQYF
TRBD2,TRBJ2-3,.,TRBV7-6,TGTGCCAGCAGCTTAGGTCTAGCGGGAGGGTTCGCAGATACGCAGTATTTT,CASSLGLAGGFADTQYF
TRBD2,TRBJ2-7,once,TRBV7-2,TGTGCCAGCAGCTTAGCGCAAATTGGAAGCGGGAGTTTCTACGAGCAGTACTTC,CASSLAQIGSGSFYEQYF
TRBD2,TRBJ2-1,.,TRBV2,TGTGCCAGCCACCAAACTAGCGGGAGTCGCAATGAGCAGTTCTTC,CASHQTSGSRNEQFF
.,TRBJ1-1,.,TRBV6-1,TGTGCCAGCAGTCCCATCACAGGGATCACTGAAGCTTTCTTT,CASSPITGITEAFF